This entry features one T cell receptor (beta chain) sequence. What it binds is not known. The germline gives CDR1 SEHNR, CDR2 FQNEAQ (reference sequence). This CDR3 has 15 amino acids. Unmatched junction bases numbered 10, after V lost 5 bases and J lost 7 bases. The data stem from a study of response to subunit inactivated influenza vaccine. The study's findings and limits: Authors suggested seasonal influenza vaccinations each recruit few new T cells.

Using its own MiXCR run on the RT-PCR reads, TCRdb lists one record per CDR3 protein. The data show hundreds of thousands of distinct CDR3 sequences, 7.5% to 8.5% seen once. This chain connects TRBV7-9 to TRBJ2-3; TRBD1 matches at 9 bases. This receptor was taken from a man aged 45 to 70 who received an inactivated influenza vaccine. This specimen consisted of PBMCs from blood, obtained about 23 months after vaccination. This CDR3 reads CASSPPWTGVNTQYF. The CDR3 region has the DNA TGTGCCAGCAGCCCCCCCTGGACAGGGGTTAATACGCAGTATTTT. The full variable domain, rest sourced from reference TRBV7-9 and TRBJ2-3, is DTGVSQNPRHKITKRGQNVTFRCDPISEHNRLYWYRQTLGQGPEFLTYFQNEAQLEKSRLLSDRFSAERPKGSFSTLEIQRTEQGDSAMYLCASSPPWTGVNTQYFGPGTRLTVL.